The TCR beta chain described here comes from a study of response to subunit inactivated influenza vaccine. TCRdb fed the RT-PCR reads into MiXCR, producing one record per CDR3 protein. This table holds some 550,000 distinct CDR3 sequences, roughly a quarter found once. Germline trimming cut 4 bases from V and 2 bases from J; bases unmatched to any gene: 10. Looked up from germline, CDR1 is LGHDT and CDR2 is YNNKEL (reference sequence). CDR3 size: 17 residues. The same sample was also studied in work on T cells expressing NK-cell markers. As that report states: Synthesis of TCR beta cDNA relied on 5'RACE template switching carrying UMIs. NKG2C+ dominant clonotypes from more than 5 donors made up about 1.0-7.5% of CD8+ T cells.

The chain recombines TRBV3-1 with TRBJ2-1, with 8 bases that match TRBD1. The source is a man aged 45-65 years who received an inactivated influenza vaccine. Sample: CD4+ T cells sorted from PBMCs, taken about 11 days after vaccination. The CDR3, as DNA: TGTGCCAGCAGCCCGATATCCAGGACAGGGCCCTACAATGAGCAGTTCTTC. Protein product: CASSPISRTGPYNEQFF.